Detailed here is one T cell receptor (beta chain). The antigen remains unidentified. This sample is part of a study of blood T cells in healthy people across ages. The study, taken as a whole, reports: Strongly correlated with naive T cell percentage was TCR beta diversity.

Germline loops: CDR1 SEHNR, CDR2 FQNEAQ (reference sequence). The CDR3 consists of 13 residues. V lost 5 bases and J lost 3, with 11 bases in between. Then a second PCR, running roughly 7 to 11 cycles, was carried out with a sample-barcoded 5' primer and a J-beta primer mix. TCRdb itself ran the 5' RACE reads through MiXCR, one entry per CDR3 protein. The table has hundreds of thousands of distinct CDR3 sequences, around 43% seen once. This TCR came from a man in his fifties or sixties in good health. V gene TRBV7-9 combines with J gene TRBJ2-7; D remains ambiguous. Material: blood. As DNA, the CDR3 is TGTGCCAGCAGCGTAGTGGGCAGCTACGAGCAGTACTTC. Its protein is CASSVVGSYEQYF.